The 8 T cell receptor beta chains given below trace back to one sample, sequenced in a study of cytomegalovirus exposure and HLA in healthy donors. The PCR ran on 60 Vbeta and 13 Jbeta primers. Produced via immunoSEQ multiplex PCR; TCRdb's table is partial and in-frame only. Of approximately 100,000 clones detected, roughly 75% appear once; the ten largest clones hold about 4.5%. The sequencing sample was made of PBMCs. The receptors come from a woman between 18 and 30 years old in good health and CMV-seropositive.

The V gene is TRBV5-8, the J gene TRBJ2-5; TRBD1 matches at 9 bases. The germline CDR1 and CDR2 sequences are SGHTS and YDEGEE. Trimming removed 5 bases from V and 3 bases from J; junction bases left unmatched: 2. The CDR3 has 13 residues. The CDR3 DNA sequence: TGTGCCAGCAGAGGGACAGGGAAAGAGACCCAGTACTTC. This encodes CASRGTGKETQYF.

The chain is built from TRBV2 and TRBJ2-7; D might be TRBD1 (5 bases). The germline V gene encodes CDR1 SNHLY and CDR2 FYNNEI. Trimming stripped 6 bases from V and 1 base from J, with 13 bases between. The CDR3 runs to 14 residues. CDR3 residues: CASRTVRGSYEQYF. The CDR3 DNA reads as TGTGCCAGCAGGACAGTAAGGGGATCCTACGAGCAGTACTTC.

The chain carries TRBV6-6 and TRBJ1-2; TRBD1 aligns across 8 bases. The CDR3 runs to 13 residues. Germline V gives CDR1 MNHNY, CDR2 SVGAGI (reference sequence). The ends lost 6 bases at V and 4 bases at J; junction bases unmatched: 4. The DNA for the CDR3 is TGTGCCAGCAGAACGACAGGGGTCTATGGCTACACCTTC. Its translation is CASRTTGVYGYTF.

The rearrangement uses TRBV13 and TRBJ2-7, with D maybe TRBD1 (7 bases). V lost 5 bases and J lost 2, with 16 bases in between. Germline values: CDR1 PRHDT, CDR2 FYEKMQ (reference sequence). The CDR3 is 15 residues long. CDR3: CASSPRRGRAYEQYF. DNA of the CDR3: TGTGCCAGCAGCCCAAGGAGGGGGCGGGCCTACGAGCAGTACTTC.

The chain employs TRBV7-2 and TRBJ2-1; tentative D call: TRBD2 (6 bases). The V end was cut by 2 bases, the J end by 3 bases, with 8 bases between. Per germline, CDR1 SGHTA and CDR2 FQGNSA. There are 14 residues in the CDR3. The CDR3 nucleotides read TGTGCCAGCAGCTTAACGGGGGACTACAATGAGCAGTTCTTC. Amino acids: CASSLTGDYNEQFF.

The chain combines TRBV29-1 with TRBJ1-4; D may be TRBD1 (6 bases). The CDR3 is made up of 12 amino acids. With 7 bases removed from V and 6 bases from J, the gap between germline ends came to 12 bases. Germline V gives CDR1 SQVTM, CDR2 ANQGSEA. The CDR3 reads CSAGEYDEKLFF. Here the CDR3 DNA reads TGCAGCGCAGGGGAATATGATGAAAAACTGTTTTTT.

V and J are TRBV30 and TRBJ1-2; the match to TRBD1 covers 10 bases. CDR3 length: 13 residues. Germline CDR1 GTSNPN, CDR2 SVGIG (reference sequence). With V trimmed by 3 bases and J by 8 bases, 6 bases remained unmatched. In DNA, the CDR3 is TGTGCCTGGAGCCTTGGGACAGGGGTCGGCTACACCTTC. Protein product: CAWSLGTGVGYTF.

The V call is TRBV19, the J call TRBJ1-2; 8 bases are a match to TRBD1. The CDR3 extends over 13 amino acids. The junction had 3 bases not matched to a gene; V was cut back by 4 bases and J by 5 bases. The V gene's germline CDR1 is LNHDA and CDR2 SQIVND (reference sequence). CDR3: CASSTGGRYGYTF. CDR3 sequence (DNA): TGTGCCAGTAGTACAGGGGGCCGGTATGGCTACACCTTC.